These T cell receptor beta chains were read from a single sample in a study of T-cell memory formation after mild COVID-19. TCRdb re-called the 5' RACE reads with MiXCR, one entry per CDR3 protein. The sample has some 290,000 distinct CDR3 sequences, roughly 15% seen once. Sequenced: PBMCs or a T cell subset sorted from them (not recorded which). Every receptor here comes from a man aged 18 to 30 who had mild COVID-19 (a few samples of this study predate the infection). Cell type and time point are not known. Each CDR3 is given with its conserved first and last residue. A D gene is named only where the DNA matches it firmly. Rows give clone size only sometimes, using once, few, many, or a class for an expanded clone.

>TRBJ2-5|TRBV28|TRBD2|.
CASSLPSGGQETQYF
TGTGCCAGCAGTTTGCCCAGCGGGGGGCAAGAGACCCAGTACTTC
>TRBJ1-6|TRBV4-2|.|.
CASSQEGASAPLHF
TGTGCCAGCAGCCAAGAAGGGGCCTCTGCACCCCTCCACTTT
>TRBJ1-6|TRBV7-9|.|few
CASSLVRPAGNSPLHF
TGTGCCAGCAGCTTAGTCCGACCGGCCGGTAATTCACCCCTCCACTTT
>TRBJ2-2|TRBV2|.|few
CASSVGNTGELFF
TGTGCCAGCAGTGTCGGAAACACCGGGGAGCTGTTTTTT
>TRBJ2-5|TRBV29-1|TRBD1|.
CSANRGRETQYF
TGCAGCGCTAACAGGGGGCGGGAGACCCAGTACTTC
>TRBJ1-5|TRBV7-2|.|many
CASSFLSMPQHF
TGTGCCAGCAGCTTCCTATCTATGCCCCAGCATTTT
>TRBJ1-2|TRBV29-1|.|.
CSAERGVENYGYTF
TGCAGCGCCGAACGAGGGGTGGAGAACTATGGCTACACCTTC
>TRBJ2-6|TRBV6-4|TRBD1|many
CASSVTGGAGANVLTF
TGTGCCAGCAGTGTGACAGGGGGAGCTGGGGCCAACGTCCTGACTTTC
>TRBJ2-3|TRBV28|TRBD2|.
CASSTPASGGPEDTQYF
TGTGCCAGCAGTACCCCAGCGAGCGGGGGGCCCGAGGATACGCAGTATTTT
>TRBJ1-1|TRBV6-6|.|.
CATEVALEAFF
TGTGCCACCGAAGTGGCTTTGGAAGCTTTCTTT
>TRBJ2-1|TRBV9|.|.
CASSATGHSSYNEQFF
TGTGCCAGCAGCGCCACCGGGCATAGCTCCTACAATGAGCAGTTCTTC
>TRBJ2-2|TRBV5-1|.|many
CASRARGRGNTGELFF
TGCGCCAGCAGGGCCAGGGGTCGTGGGAACACCGGGGAGCTGTTTTTT
>TRBJ2-5|TRBV7-6|.|many
CASSPGSGETQYF
TGTGCCAGCAGCCCGGGGTCTGGGGAGACCCAGTACTTC
>TRBJ2-3|TRBV7-3|.|.
CASSPSSGADGTQYF
TGTGCCAGCAGCCCCTCTTCGGGGGCGGATGGTACGCAGTATTTT
>TRBJ1-1|TRBV6-2/TRBV6-3|TRBD1|.
CASTHRTGTANTEAFF
TGTGCCAGCACCCACAGAACCGGGACAGCGAACACTGAAGCTTTCTTT
>TRBJ2-2|TRBV6-4|TRBD2|many
CASSDTSGGTGELFF
TGTGCCAGCAGTGACACTAGCGGGGGCACCGGGGAGCTGTTTTTT
>TRBJ1-1|TRBV5-5|.|.
CASSLAGSNTEAFF
TGTGCCAGCAGCTTGGCCGGGAGCAACACTGAAGCTTTCTTT
>TRBJ2-3|TRBV7-8|TRBD2|few
CASSLRAGADTDTQYF
TGTGCCAGCAGCCTTCGAGCGGGGGCCGACACAGATACGCAGTATTTT
>TRBJ1-2|TRBV7-9|TRBD1|few
CASSLADRVADGYTF
TGTGCCAGCAGCTTAGCTGACAGGGTGGCCGATGGCTACACCTTC
>TRBJ1-5|TRBV20-1|TRBD1|.
CSARDPDRGEPQHF
TGCAGTGCTAGAGACCCCGACAGGGGTGAGCCCCAGCATTTT
>TRBJ2-2|TRBV12-3/TRBV12-4|TRBD1|.
CASRPQGAYTGELFF
TGTGCCAGCAGACCCCAGGGGGCATACACCGGGGAGCTGTTTTTT
>TRBJ2-1|TRBV11-2|TRBD2|few
CASSTGRGLNNEQFF
TGTGCCAGCAGCACCGGGCGGGGACTAAACAATGAGCAGTTCTTC
>TRBJ2-5|TRBV2|.|.
CASSDPTSETQYF
TGTGCCAGCAGTGATCCGACTTCGGAGACCCAGTACTTC
>TRBJ2-1|TRBV7-3|.|.
CASRNGANYNEQFF
TGTGCCAGCAGGAACGGGGCGAACTACAATGAGCAGTTCTTC
>TRBJ2-2|TRBV3-1|.|.
CASSQALGRVNTGELFF
TGTGCCAGCAGCCAAGCCCTAGGTCGGGTAAACACCGGGGAGCTGTTTTTT
>TRBJ2-1|TRBV7-2|TRBD2|.
CASSPGRGGRNEQFF
TGTGCCAGCAGCCCGGGGCGGGGGGGCAGGAATGAGCAGTTCTTC
>TRBJ2-3|TRBV13|.|few
CASSASRTDTQYF
TGTGCCAGCAGCGCCTCCCGCACAGATACGCAGTATTTT
>TRBJ2-2|TRBV10-3|.|many
CAIGGTERPGELFF
TGTGCCATCGGGGGGACAGAAAGGCCCGGGGAGCTGTTTTTT
>TRBJ1-6|TRBV4-1|.|.
CASSQVGLSPNSPLHF
TGCGCCAGCAGCCAAGTAGGACTTTCCCCTAATTCACCCCTCCACTTT
>TRBJ1-6|TRBV15|TRBD1|.
CATRDRGNSPLHF
TGTGCCACCCGCGACAGGGGTAATTCACCCCTCCACTTT
>TRBJ2-1|TRBV7-9|.|few
CASSLLGTYNEQFF
TGTGCCAGCAGCTTATTGGGCACCTACAATGAGCAGTTCTTC
>TRBJ2-7|TRBV4-2|.|few
CAPRGVCGSYEQYF
TGTGCTCCTCGAGGTGTGTGTGGGTCCTACGAGCAGTACTTC
>TRBJ2-3|TRBV5-1|.|many
CASTPLTSPGTDTQYF
TGCGCCAGCACCCCTCTGACTTCCCCGGGCACAGATACGCAGTATTTT
>TRBJ2-1|TRBV6-2/TRBV6-3|.|many
CASTHVRESNDEQFF
TGTGCCAGCACCCACGTGCGGGAATCCAACGATGAGCAGTTCTTC
>TRBJ1-6|TRBV3-1|.|many
CASSQVTADSPLHF
TGTGCCAGCAGCCAGGTGACAGCCGATTCACCCCTCCACTTT
>TRBJ2-1|TRBV12-3/TRBV12-4|.|.
CASSPRVGSYNEQFF
TGTGCCAGCAGTCCCCGGGTGGGCTCCTACAATGAGCAGTTCTTC
>TRBJ2-5|TRBV4-3|.|.
CASSLTDRETQYF
TGCGCCAGCAGCCTCACAGATAGAGAGACCCAGTACTTC
>TRBJ1-2|TRBV7-8|.|.
CASSLDQWDPTGGYTF
TGTGCCAGCAGCTTAGATCAATGGGACCCTACGGGCGGCTACACCTTC
>TRBJ1-1|TRBV24-1|.|.
CATNKGFTEAFF
TGTGCCACCAATAAGGGCTTCACTGAAGCTTTCTTT
>TRBJ2-1|TRBV20-1|TRBD1|few
CSARVWGQGYDEQFF
TGCAGTGCTAGAGTATGGGGACAGGGTTACGATGAGCAGTTCTTC
>TRBJ2-4|TRBV7-2|.|few
CASSLIGGAAKNIQYF
TGTGCCAGCAGCCTCATCGGGGGTGCAGCCAAAAACATTCAGTACTTC
>TRBJ2-2|TRBV10-3|TRBD1|.
CAISEGLDRGNTGELFF
TGTGCCATCAGTGAGGGATTAGACAGGGGGAACACCGGGGAGCTGTTTTTT
>TRBJ2-6|TRBV5-1|.|few
CASSLVGIGQLSGANVLTF
TGCGCCAGCAGCTTGGTGGGGATCGGACAACTTTCTGGGGCCAACGTCCTGACTTTC
>TRBJ2-2|TRBV4-2|TRBD2|many
CASSRTSTGELFF
TGTGCCAGCAGCCGGACTAGCACCGGGGAGCTGTTTTTT
>TRBJ2-2|TRBV4-3|.|few
CASSQYIRGKDTGELFF
TGCGCCAGCAGCCAATACATCCGGGGGAAGGACACCGGGGAGCTGTTTTTT
>TRBJ1-2|TRBV27|.|few
CASSLSRNYGYTF
TGTGCCAGCAGTTTGAGCCGAAACTATGGCTACACCTTC
>TRBJ2-7|TRBV5-4|.|.
CASSFFDTREQYF
TGTGCCAGCAGCTTCTTCGATACTCGGGAGCAGTACTTC
>TRBJ2-1|TRBV7-3|TRBD1|.
CASSPWHLGPGTGFEASDEQFF
TGTGCCAGCAGCCCTTGGCATTTGGGACCCGGGACAGGGTTTGAGGCTAGCGATGAGCAGTTCTTC
>TRBJ2-5|TRBV12-3/TRBV12-4|.|many
CASSFLQRETQYF
TGTGCCAGCAGTTTCTTACAGAGGGAGACCCAGTACTTC
>TRBJ2-7|TRBV7-7|TRBD2|few
CASSAGLAGTYEQYF
TGTGCCAGCAGCGCAGGACTAGCGGGCACCTACGAGCAGTACTTC
>TRBJ2-3|TRBV4-3|.|.
CASSQGPVTSADTQYF
TGCGCCAGCAGCCAAGGCCCGGTCACTAGTGCAGATACGCAGTATTTT
>TRBJ1-1|TRBV5-1|TRBD1|few
CASSGGQGGAEAFF
TGCGCCAGCAGCGGGGGACAGGGAGGGGCTGAAGCTTTCTTT
>TRBJ1-2|TRBV6-2/TRBV6-3|TRBD1|few
CASNPTGGYYGYTF
TGTGCCAGCAACCCGACAGGGGGGTACTATGGCTACACCTTC
>TRBJ2-3|TRBV7-2|.|.
CASSSYGDTQYF
TGTGCCAGCAGCTCCTACGGAGATACGCAGTATTTT
>TRBJ2-4|TRBV28|TRBD2|.
CASNPGGSKNIQYF
TGTGCCAGCAACCCGGGGGGATCCAAAAACATTCAGTACTTC
>TRBJ1-5|TRBV27|.|.
CASSRDRSPNQPQHF
TGTGCCAGCAGCAGAGACAGGTCCCCAAATCAGCCCCAGCATTTT
>TRBJ1-2|TRBV2|.|.
CASSEATGDNGYTF
TGTGCCAGCAGTGAAGCGACAGGTGATAATGGCTACACCTTC